These 26 T cell receptor beta chains originate from one sample sequenced in a study of beta chain features in type 1 diabetes listed by TCRdb under 2018. These receptors have no known antigen. The library was built by means of the immunoSEQ multiplex PCR assay. The High Capacity cDNA Reverse Transcription Kit was used to reverse transcribe all of the isolated RNA, meaning that expressed TCRB transcripts were what got sequenced. TCRdb carries this immuneACCESS record with in-frame sequences only. Its versions omit some clonotypes, under half of them owing to an unresolved V gene in the studies checked, with the rest unexplained. A total of around 150,000 clones appear in this sample, 10% of them only once. The ten largest clones take up around 0.5% of the sample. Overall study outcomes, separate from this receptor: Type 1 diabetes patients showed a moderate but significant shortening of TCRB CDR3 length in all four CD4+ subsets.

Sequenced: central memory CD4+ T cells from blood. All receptors come from a man aged 25-40 years with type 1 diabetes.

This clone has only a few counts. The J gene is TRBJ1-1, the V gene TRBV29-1; D perhaps matches TRBD1 (5 bases). The V gene's germline CDR1 is SQVTM and CDR2 ANQGSEA. The CDR3 contains 14 residues. The germline V and J ends were trimmed by 6 bases and 0 bases, with 14 bases remaining between them. The CDR3 nucleotides are TGCAGCGTCTGCGTGACAGAAATGAACACTGAAGCTTTCTTT. It specifies CSVCVTEMNTEAFF.

This chain links TRBV7-8 with TRBJ2-3; D remains unclear. V dropped 4 bases and J dropped 2 bases, with 4 bases sitting between them. Looked up from germline, CDR1 is SGHVS and CDR2 is FQNEAQ. The CDR3 is 12 residues long. CDR3 loop: CASSSSTDTQYF. CDR3 DNA sequence: TGTGCCAGCAGCTCCTCCACAGATACGCAGTATTTT.

This clone has just a few counts. The rearrangement joins TRBV28 to TRBJ2-7, with TRBD2 as a possible D gene (6 bases). Germline V gives CDR1 MDHEN, CDR2 SYDVKM. This CDR3 is 14 amino acids long. V lost 5 bases and J lost 3, with 14 bases in between. CDR3 bases: TGTGCCAGCAGTGGCGTTGGGGGGAACTACGAGCAGTACTTC. It is translated as CASSGVGGNYEQYF.

This clone was counted only a few times. The rearrangement links TRBV2 to TRBJ2-7; 9 nucleotides match TRBD2. The V segment lost 6 bases and the J segment 1 base; nucleotides outside the gene matches: 10. There are 16 residues in the CDR3. Germline V lookup: CDR1 SNHLY, CDR2 FYNNEI. In nucleotides, the CDR3 is TGTGCCAGCAGCCCGATCCCGACTAGCGGATCCTACGAGCAGTACTTC. It yields the protein CASSPIPTSGSYEQYF.

This chain uses TRBV10-3 with TRBJ2-1; no clear D. CDR1 is ENHRY and CDR2 is SYGVKD in the germline V gene. Trimming took off 3 bases at V and 7 bases at J, with 19 bases between the two ends. This CDR3 is built from 16 residues. The DNA for the CDR3 is TGTGCCATCAGTGAAAAGCCCGCGGTGGTGAAAAATGAGCAGTTCTTC. It is translated as CAISEKPAVVKNEQFF.

This clone has just a few counts. V and J are TRBV7-9 and TRBJ1-1; D unresolved. CDR1 and CDR2 (germline): SEHNR, FQNEAQ (reference sequence). V lost 2 bases to trimming and J lost 1 base, with 8 bases between them. This CDR3 has 14 residues. The CDR3 nucleotides are TGTGCCAGCAGCTTATACAATTCGAACACTGAAGCTTTCTTT. Translation gives CASSLYNSNTEAFF.

The gene calls are TRBV2 and TRBJ2-7, with a weak D call TRBD2 (5 bases). The CDR3 spans 14 residues. The V and J ends lost 10 bases and 1 base respectively, with 17 bases between them. Germline lookup yields CDR1 SNHLY and CDR2 FYNNEI. The CDR3 is CATGDNSESYEQYF. The CDR3, as DNA: TGTGCCACCGGAGATAATAGCGAGTCCTACGAGCAGTACTTC.

There are a few counts of this clone. This rearrangement joins TRBV5-1 to TRBJ2-3; 12 nucleotides match TRBD2. This CDR3 spans 16 amino acids. Losses at the gene ends were 2 bases for V and 5 bases for J; bases not matched to a gene: 6. Germline loops: CDR1 SGHRS, CDR2 YFSETQ. CDR3 amino acids: CASSFRLAGVEDTQYF. DNA for the CDR3: TGCGCCAGCAGCTTCCGACTAGCGGGAGTCGAAGATACGCAGTATTTT.

This clone was detected only a few times. This rearrangement joins TRBV6-1 to TRBJ2-1; the D gene is possibly TRBD2 (5 bases). V was cut by 0 bases and J by 1 base, with 10 bases left in between. In germline, CDR1 is MNHNS, CDR2 SASEGT. This CDR3 has 16 residues. In DNA, the CDR3 is TGTGCCAGCAGTGAAGCGCTAGCCGGGTCCTACAATGAGCAGTTCTTC. Protein sequence: CASSEALAGSYNEQFF.

This clone was counted between two and nine times. V usage is TRBV19 and J usage is TRBJ1-2; TRBD1 matches at 9 bases. This CDR3 contains 13 residues. V lost 3 bases and J lost 11; bases outside the gene matches: 7. The germline gives CDR1 LNHDA, CDR2 SQIVND (reference sequence). DNA of the CDR3: TGTGCCAGTAGTATGGGACAGGGATTCTTGTACACCTTC. Translating it yields CASSMGQGFLYTF.

This clone has a handful of counts. The gene calls are TRBV11-2 and TRBJ1-2, with 9 bases identical to TRBD1. The CDR3 totals 14 residues. Germline trimming cut 5 bases from V and 2 bases from J; bases unmatched to any gene: 3. Germline lookup yields CDR1 SGHAT and CDR2 FQNNGV. In nucleotides, the CDR3 is TGTGCCAGCAGCCCAGGACAGGGGAACTATGGCTACACCTTC. Encoded protein: CASSPGQGNYGYTF.

The chain has TRBV28 and TRBJ1-2, with TRBD1 matching over 7 bases. This CDR3 is 15 amino acids long. CDR1 is MDHEN and CDR2 is SYDVKM in the germline V gene. The ends lost 5 bases at V and 6 bases at J; junction bases unmatched: 12. This chain's CDR3 is CASSLQRGRVNGYTF. The CDR3 DNA follows: TGTGCCAGCAGTCTGCAGAGGGGGCGCGTCAATGGCTACACCTTC.

This clone was picked up a small number of times. V is TRBV18 and J is TRBJ1-5, with D unresolved. The CDR3 is made up of 14 amino acids. Germline CDR1 reads KGHSH; CDR2 reads LQKENI. V lost 6 bases and J lost 3, with 12 bases in between. CDR3 sequence: CASSLGLNNQPQHF. The CDR3 nucleotides are TGTGCCAGCTCCCTTGGACTGAACAATCAGCCCCAGCATTTT.

This clone came up a few times. The J gene is TRBJ2-5, the V gene TRBV7-3; 11 bases align to TRBD2. V lost 1 base to trimming and J lost 1 base; unmatched junction nucleotides: 2. This CDR3 is 16 amino acids long. Germline-derived CDR1 and CDR2 are SGHTA and FQGTGA. DNA for the CDR3: TGTGCCAGCAGCTTAAATAGCGGGGGGGTCCAAGAGACCCAGTACTTC. It codes for CASSLNSGGVQETQYF. The full variable domain, completed using reference TRBV7-3 and TRBJ2-5, is GAGVSQTPSNKVTEKGKYVELRCDPISGHTALYWYRQSLGQGPEFLIYFQGTGAADDSGLPNDRFFAVRPEGSVSTLKIQRTERGDSAVYLCASSLNSGGVQETQYFGPGTRLLVL.

This clone was seen a few times. The chain couples TRBV2 to TRBJ2-3; no clear D. The CDR3 covers 11 residues. V shed 6 bases and J shed 7 bases, with 8 bases lying between them. From germline, CDR1 is SNHLY and CDR2 FYNNEI. CDR3 coding DNA: TGTGCCAGCAGGCCGGAGTATACGCAGTATTTT. This sequence encodes CASRPEYTQYF.

The chain recombines TRBV4-3 with TRBJ2-5, with TRBD2 as a possible D gene (5 bases). The germline V gene has CDR1 LGHNA and CDR2 YSLEER. This CDR3 contains 14 residues. Deletions cut 4 bases from V and 4 bases from J, with 13 bases between. The CDR3 region is CASSPGSARETQYF. The CDR3 DNA reads as TGCGCCAGCAGCCCGGGGAGTGCGAGAGAGACCCAGTACTTC.

The table lists this clone with a few counts. The gene calls are TRBV2 and TRBJ2-7; the match to TRBD1 covers 7 bases. The CDR3 loop spans 12 amino acids. J lost 7 bases, V lost 3 bases, and 3 bases had no gene match. The germline CDR1 and CDR2 sequences are SNHLY and FYNNEI. The CDR3, as DNA: TGTGCCAGCAGTGATTTGGACAGGGAGCAGTACTTC. Encoded protein: CASSDLDREQYF.

This clone was counted a few times. The rearrangement joins TRBV5-1 to TRBJ2-3; 11 bases are a match to TRBD2. This CDR3 is built from 14 residues. V gave up 4 bases and J gave up 6 bases; unmatched junction bases: 4. The germline CDR1 and CDR2 sequences are SGHRS and YFSETQ. The CDR3 DNA reads as TGCGCCAGCAGCGTACTAGCGGGAGTCGATACGCAGTATTTT. Protein: CASSVLAGVDTQYF.

This clone was detected only a few times. This chain connects TRBV30 to TRBJ2-7, with 10 bases lining up with TRBD2. Per germline, CDR1 GTSNPN and CDR2 SVGIG (reference sequence). CDR3 length equals 13 residues. The trim removed 4 bases at V and 6 bases at J, leaving 6 bases unmatched. As DNA, the CDR3 is TGTGCCTGGACCCTAGCGGGAGCGGGCGAGCAGTACTTC. Encoded protein: CAWTLAGAGEQYF.

At least ten counts were recorded for this clone. The rearrangement links TRBV29-1 to TRBJ1-2; tentatively, D is TRBD1 (5 bases). This CDR3 region has 12 residues. With 3 bases removed from V and 7 bases from J, the gap between germline ends came to 12 bases. Germline V gene sequence: CDR1 SQVTM, CDR2 ANQGSEA. The CDR3 loop is CSVDPPGGGYTF. The CDR3 coding sequence is TGCAGCGTTGATCCCCCGGGGGGTGGCTACACCTTC.

This clone was seen a few times. The chain links TRBV7-2 to TRBJ2-5, with 11 nucleotides matching TRBD2. Trimming cost V 5 bases and J 3 bases; bases outside gene matches: 5. From germline, CDR1 is SGHTA and CDR2 FQGNSA. The CDR3 is 15 amino acids. The CDR3 region is CASSLRLAGKETQYF. CDR3 sequence (DNA): TGTGCCAGCAGCCTCCGACTAGCGGGAAAAGAGACCCAGTACTTC.

The rearrangement joins TRBV29-1 to TRBJ2-7; tentatively, D is TRBD2 (6 bases). This CDR3 spans 12 amino acids. V was cut by 5 bases and J by 2 bases, with 10 bases left in between. The germline V gene has CDR1 SQVTM and CDR2 ANQGSEA. CDR3 DNA: TGCAGCGTTCCCGGAGGGGCCTACGAGCAGTACTTC. Translation: CSVPGGAYEQYF.

This clone was observed a few times. The chain uses TRBV2 and TRBJ2-7; TRBD1 might be the D (5 bases). V gave up 5 bases and J gave up 7 bases, with 15 bases separating them. CDR1 and CDR2 (germline): SNHLY, FYNNEI. This CDR3 spans 13 amino acids. CDR3 region: CASSTNHPGEQYF. CDR3 DNA: TGTGCCAGCAGTACTAACCATCCAGGGGAGCAGTACTTC. Full variable domain (remainder filled in from reference TRBV2 and TRBJ2-7): EPEVTQTPSHQVTQMGQEVILRCVPISNHLYFYWYRQILGQKVEFLVSFYNNEISEKSEIFDDQFSVERPDGSNFTLKIRSTKLEDSAMYFCASSTNHPGEQYFGPGTRLTVT.

V usage is TRBV7-9 and J usage is TRBJ1-4, with no clear D. Trimming pared 5 bases from V and 5 bases from J, leaving 12 bases between. The CDR3 runs 14 residues. Germline values: CDR1 SEHNR, CDR2 FQNEAQ (reference sequence). CDR3 bases: TGTGCCAGCAGCCCGGGATCTCAAAATGAAAAACTGTTTTTT. Translating it yields CASSPGSQNEKLFF.

The gene calls are TRBV5-4 and TRBJ2-3, with 9 positions matching TRBD2. The CDR3 runs 15 residues. The V gene end was trimmed by 5 bases and the J gene end by 2 bases; junction bases not matched to a gene: 6. The germline V gene encodes CDR1 SGHNT and CDR2 YYREEE (reference sequence). CDR3 nucleotides: TGTGCCAGCAGTAGCCTAGCGGGGATCACAGATACGCAGTATTTT. It is translated as CASSSLAGITDTQYF.

The chain links TRBV6-5 to TRBJ2-6; tentative D call: TRBD1 (5 bases). There are 16 residues in the CDR3. Germline CDR1 reads MNHEY; CDR2 reads SVGAGI. Trimming removed 2 bases from V and 4 bases from J, with 12 bases in between. CDR3 region: CASSYQGMYGANVLTF. In nucleotides, the CDR3 is TGTGCCAGCAGTTACCAGGGAATGTACGGGGCCAACGTCCTGACTTTC.